The subject of this entry is one T cell receptor beta chain. The target antigen is unknown. The entry originates in a study of T cells in localized non-small cell lung cancer. General study results and limits: Among the tissues sampled, uninvolved adjacent lung had the highest T cell clonality, above tumor. Adjacent lung exhibited a median of approximately 59 among the 100 most abundant tumor clones.

Per germline, CDR1 LNHDA and CDR2 SQIVND (reference sequence). J lost 7 bases, V lost 7 bases, and 11 bases had no gene match. This CDR3 spans 14 amino acids. Measured with immunoSEQ multiplex PCR; TCRdb has only the in-frame clones, and not every one. The sample includes approximately 49,000 clones, approximately 80% seen only once; the top ten take about a sixth. This material consisted of peripheral blood, taken before any cancer treatment. The TCR sequence derives from a man aged 35-75 years with stage I squamous cell lung carcinoma. The V call is TRBV19, the J call TRBJ1-1; TRBD1 agrees at 8 bases. The CDR3 DNA reads TGTGCCAGTACCACCCAGACAGGGGTTTTTGAAGCTTTCTTT. Translating gives CASTTQTGVFEAFF. The full variable domain, in which reference TRBV19 and TRBJ1-1 provide the parts outside the CDR3, is DGGITQSPKYLFRKEGQNVTLSCEQNLNHDAMYWYRQDPGQGLRLIYYSQIVNDFQKGDIAEGYSVSREKKESFPLTVTSAQKNPTAFYLCASTTQTGVFEAFFGQGTRLTVV.